The rows below give T cell receptor beta chains drawn from one sample of a study of shared clonotypes between healthy human individuals. The table came from immunoSEQ multiplex PCR; TCRdb's copy has only in-frame clones and leaves some out. The sample lists 2,500,000 or so clones, approximately 94% occurring once. Sequencing was performed on naive CD4+ T cells sorted from blood. The receptors derive from a man younger than 35 in good health. Each CDR3 is given with its conserved first and last residue. The D gene is left open where the match is weak. The size entry is marked missing in some rows and otherwise reads once, few, many or a size class.

v_gene	j_gene	abundance	d_gene	CDR3nt	CDR3aa
TRBV19	TRBJ2-7	-	-	TGTGCCAGTAGTATAAGGTTGCAGGGAGGAGGCGAGCAGTACTTC	CASSIRLQGGGEQYF
TRBV25-1	TRBJ1-5	-	-	TGTGCCAGCAGTTCCGCGGGTTCCATAGGTCAGCCCCAGCATTTT	CASSSAGSIGQPQHF
TRBV27	TRBJ1-6	-	-	TGTGCCAGCAGTTTGCAGGGGATCGGTTCACCCCTCCACTTT	CASSLQGIGSPLHF
TRBV30	TRBJ1-1	-	-	TGTGCCTGGATAAGGGCCAAAAATTGGATCCCGGGTGAAGCTTTCTTT	CAWIRAKNWIPGEAFF
TRBV5-1	TRBJ2-3	-	TRBD1	TGCGCCAGCAGCTTGTGGGGACAGGAGTTCACAGATACGCAGTATTTT	CASSLWGQEFTDTQYF
TRBV18	TRBJ2-1	-	TRBD1	TGTGCCAGCTCACCCTCCGGACAGGGCGGATACAATGAGCAGTTCTTC	CASSPSGQGGYNEQFF
TRBV6-5	TRBJ1-5	once	-	TGTGCCAGCAGCTACAATAGCAATCAGCCCCAGCATTTT	CASSYNSNQPQHF
TRBV10-3	TRBJ1-6	-	-	TGTGCCATCAGTGATATTATTAATTCACCCCTCCACTTT	CAISDIINSPLHF
TRBV30	TRBJ2-7	-	-	TGTGCCGGATCGGGGTCCTCCTACGAGCAGTACTTC	CAGSGSSYEQYF
TRBV6-5	TRBJ2-4	-	-	TGTGCCAGCAGTTATGGAGGCAGTGAAAACATTCAGTACTTC	CASSYGGSENIQYF
TRBV12-5	TRBJ2-2	-	-	TGTGCTAGTGGTTTGGTACGCGTGGGGGACACCGGGGAGCTGTTTTTT	CASGLVRVGDTGELFF
TRBV7-2	TRBJ1-1	few	-	TGTGCCAGCAGCTGGAATACAGAGAACACTGAAGCTTTCTTT	CASSWNTENTEAFF
TRBV6-1	TRBJ1-4	-	-	TGTGCCAGCAGTTTAGCGCTGGGCGGTAATGAAAAACTGTTTTTT	CASSLALGGNEKLFF
TRBV19	TRBJ2-2	-	-	TGTGCCAGTAGTGAAGTTACCGGGGAGCTGTTTTTT	CASSEVTGELFF
TRBV5-1	TRBJ1-2	-	-	TGCGCCAGCAGCTTGGCCGTCACAAGGGGGAACGATGGCTACACCTTC	CASSLAVTRGNDGYTF
TRBV19	TRBJ2-1	-	TRBD1	TGTGCCAGTAAGGAAACGGGACAGAGAAATGAGTTCTTC	CASKETGQRNEFF
TRBV7-3	TRBJ2-5	-	-	TGTGCCAGCAGCTTACTCGGGGGCAAGGAGACCCAGTACTTC	CASSLLGGKETQYF
TRBV5-6	TRBJ2-5	-	-	TGTGCCAGCAGCTTGGCCCTACCAGGCGAGACCCAGTACTTC	CASSLALPGETQYF
TRBV5-6	TRBJ2-7	-	TRBD1	TGTGCCAGCAGCCCGGACAGGGGGCTACCCTACGAGCAGTACTTC	CASSPDRGLPYEQYF
TRBV7-9	TRBJ2-7	-	-	TGTGCCAGCAGCTTTTTCTCCGGGACACTAAAGAGCGAGCAGTACTTC	CASSFFSGTLKSEQYF
TRBV4-1	TRBJ2-1	-	TRBD2	TGCGCCAGCAGCCACGACGGACTAGCGTCTCCCAACAATGAGCAGTTCTTC	CASSHDGLASPNNEQFF
TRBV5-6	TRBJ2-3	-	TRBD2	TGTGCCAGCAGCTTGGGGATACTAGCGGGAGGATCTGGGGATACGCAGTATTTT	CASSLGILAGGSGDTQYF
TRBV19	TRBJ1-5	-	TRBD1	TGTGCCAGTAGCCAGGGGGCGCGGAGCAATCAGCCCCAGCATTTT	CASSQGARSNQPQHF
TRBV7-9	TRBJ1-2	-	TRBD1	TGTGCCAGCAGCTCGACAGGGGCTGTTAACTATGGCTACACCTTC	CASSSTGAVNYGYTF
TRBV2	TRBJ1-3	-	-	TGTGCCAGCAGTGAAGCGACAGCGTCTGGAAACACCATATATTTT	CASSEATASGNTIYF
TRBV5-4	TRBJ1-5	few	-	TGTGCCAGCAGCTCGGATCAGGCTCAGCCCCAGCATTTT	CASSSDQAQPQHF
TRBV30	TRBJ2-1	-	-	TGTGCCTGGAGTGTTATCAGGGGCAATGAGCAGTTCTTC	CAWSVIRGNEQFF
TRBV6-5	TRBJ1-2	-	-	TGTGCCAGCAGCCGAGGACCTGGGCATGGCTACACCTTC	CASSRGPGHGYTF
TRBV19	TRBJ2-4	once	TRBD2	TGTGCCAGTACCGAGGGAGCGGGAGGCCACGGGAGCATTCAGTACTTC	CASTEGAGGHGSIQYF
TRBV28	TRBJ2-7	-	TRBD1	TGTGCCAGCAGTTACTTAGGACAGGGGGCGCGAGAGCAGTACTTC	CASSYLGQGAREQYF
TRBV5-1	TRBJ2-2	-	TRBD1	TGCGCCAGCAGCTTGACAGGGGCGGGTATCGCCGGGGAGCTGTTTTTT	CASSLTGAGIAGELFF
TRBV28	TRBJ2-5	-	-	TGTGCCAGCAGTTCGCTCCCGCTGGAGACCCAGTACTTC	CASSSLPLETQYF
TRBV25-1	TRBJ1-3	-	-	TGTGCCAGCAGCCGCGGACGGGGCTCTGGAAACACCATATATTTT	CASSRGRGSGNTIYF
TRBV5-5	TRBJ2-3	-	TRBD2	TGTGCCAGCAGCTGGGAGGGAGATACGCAGTATTTT	CASSWEGDTQYF
TRBV6-6	TRBJ1-6	-	-	TGTGCCAGCAGTTCCCGATCTGTCGTTGCATTGGCACCCCTCCACTTT	CASSSRSVVALAPLHF
TRBV14	TRBJ1-6	-	-	TGTGCCAGCAGCCAAGAGACAGTAGGTTCACCCCTCCACTTT	CASSQETVGSPLHF
TRBV2	TRBJ2-7	-	-	TGTGCCAGCAGTGAATTGGTCCTGGGGGCTAGCCAGTACTTC	CASSELVLGASQYF
TRBV5-1	TRBJ2-7	once	-	TGCGCCAGCAGCTTGGACGGGGGAAGCTACGAGCAGTACTTC	CASSLDGGSYEQYF
TRBV5-1	TRBJ1-1	-	-	TGCGCCAGCAGCCTCGGGGCGAACACTGAAGCTTTCTTT	CASSLGANTEAFF
TRBV18	TRBJ2-5	-	-	TGTGCCAGCTCACCGGGACTCGTAGAGACCCAGTACTTC	CASSPGLVETQYF
TRBV28	TRBJ1-1	-	-	TGTGCCAGCATTAGGACAGCCCTGAACACTGAAGCTTTCTTT	CASIRTALNTEAFF
TRBV6-1	TRBJ1-1	-	TRBD1	TGTGCCAGCAACGAACAGGGGGCCTACACTGAAGCTTTCTTT	CASNEQGAYTEAFF
TRBV30	TRBJ2-7	once	-	TGTGCCTGGAGTCCTATGGGGTACGAGCAGTACTTC	CAWSPMGYEQYF